The T cell receptor (beta chain) under discussion was sequenced for a study of blood T cell repertoires in COVID-19. On the study more broadly: From T cells, B-cell-depleted T cells, or PBMCs came the material, which was cDNA or gDNA.

Per the original data handling: The authors estimated nucleated cell counts from reference gene primer amplification. The method was immunoSEQ multiplex PCR; TCRdb's version includes in-frame clones alone and lacks a portion of them. Clone size and V and J calls were adopted from that table, with D and trimming inferred from the DNA. The sample yields some 250,000 clones, around 86% seen once. V shed 4 bases and J shed 6 bases, with 6 bases lying between them. CDR3 size: 11 residues. Germline V gene sequence: CDR1 SEHNR, CDR2 FQNEAQ (reference sequence). This chain connects TRBV7-9 to TRBJ1-2; D call uncertain. The TCR comes from a woman in her 30s who had recovered from COVID-19. Sequenced material: peripheral blood. CDR3 nucleotides: TGTGCCAGCAGCTCCTCGGATGGCTACACCTTC. This gives the protein CASSSSDGYTF.